These 32 T cell receptor beta chains originate from one sample sequenced in a study of CD8 T cells in ankylosing spondylitis. Study-level results: A motif in TCR beta, a set of under 10 highly homologous variants, appeared characteristic of ankylosing spondylitis blood.

These receptors have no identified antigens. MiXCR, run by TCRdb on the 5' RACE reads, gives a single entry per CDR3 protein. The sample carries fewer than 750,000 distinct CDR3 sequences, under 20% recorded once. Sequences were obtained from blood, either unsorted or a sorted T cell fraction (not recorded which). The receptors shown here come from a male donor with ankylosing spondylitis.

The V gene is TRBV7-6, the J gene TRBJ1-1; D might be TRBD1 (5 bases). The CDR3 is 16 residues long. Germline CDR1 reads SGHVS; CDR2 reads FNYEAQ. Trimming took off 4 bases at V and 1 base at J, with 16 bases between the two ends. The CDR3 sequence is CASSSRQGRANTEAFF. The CDR3, as DNA: TGTGCCAGCAGCTCGAGGCAGGGAAGGGCGAACACTGAAGCTTTCTTT.

This clonotype was counted a few times. V usage is TRBV15 and J usage is TRBJ2-7, with 10 bases matching TRBD1. The V segment lost 3 bases and the J segment 3 bases; nucleotides outside the gene matches: 5. Germline lookup yields CDR1 LNHNV and CDR2 YYDKDF (reference sequence). There are 15 residues in the CDR3. CDR3 in amino acids: CATSSGQGVSYEQYF. CDR3 sequence (DNA): TGTGCCACCAGCAGTGGACAGGGGGTAAGCTACGAGCAGTACTTC.

V and J are TRBV30 and TRBJ2-3; 7 bases agree with TRBD2. Germline V gene lookup returns CDR1 GTSNPN and CDR2 SVGIG (reference sequence). There are 14 residues in the CDR3. The V segment lost 3 bases and the J segment 1 base; nucleotides outside the gene matches: 4. Here the CDR3 DNA reads TGTGCCTGGAGAGTGGCGGGAGGCACAGATACGCAGTATTTT. It yields the protein CAWRVAGGTDTQYF.

This rearrangement joins TRBV12-3 or TRBV12-4 to TRBJ2-1, with 8 bases matching TRBD2. This CDR3 region has 17 residues. The trim removed 5 bases at V and 3 bases at J, leaving 12 bases unmatched. CDR3 DNA sequence: TGTGCCAGCAGTCATAATAATCGGACTAGCATCTACAATGAGCAGTTCTTC. Protein product: CASSHNNRTSIYNEQFF.

This chain links TRBV12-3 or TRBV12-4 with TRBJ2-1; 7 bases line up with TRBD1. After removal of 6 bases from V and 7 bases from J, the junction contained 12 bases not matched to a gene. The CDR3 has 15 amino acids. CDR3 in DNA: TGTGCCAGCAGCTACCAAGTGGCAGGGGGAAATGAGCAGTTCTTC. Amino acids: CASSYQVAGGNEQFF.

There are many counts of this clonotype. The J gene is TRBJ1-6, the V gene TRBV13; 9 bases align to TRBD1. There are 15 residues in the CDR3. In germline, CDR1 is PRHDT, CDR2 FYEKMQ (reference sequence). With V trimmed by 5 bases and J by 7 bases, 6 bases remained unmatched. Written as DNA, the CDR3 is TGTGCCAGCAGCCCAGGGACAGGGCGGAATTCACCCCTCCACTTT. Translated: CASSPGTGRNSPLHF.

The chain employs TRBV5-1 and TRBJ1-1; a possible D gene is TRBD1 (5 bases). CDR3 length: 15 amino acids. Trimming cost V 0 bases and J 3 bases, with 12 bases left between them. Germline lookup yields CDR1 SGHRS and CDR2 YFSETQ. The CDR3 is CASSLATGDDTEAFF. CDR3 in DNA: TGCGCCAGCAGCTTGGCAACAGGAGACGACACTGAAGCTTTCTTT.

Only a few counts were recorded for this clonotype. V usage is TRBV3-1 and J usage is TRBJ2-1, with D perhaps matching TRBD2 (5 bases). The CDR3 has 16 residues. From germline, CDR1 is LGHDT and CDR2 YNNKEL (reference sequence). Trimming pared 3 bases from V and 1 base from J, leaving 13 bases between. CDR3 residues: CASSQQAGMSYNEQFF. CDR3 DNA: TGTGCCAGCAGCCAGCAGGCCGGGATGTCCTACAATGAGCAGTTCTTC.

The rearrangement uses TRBV20-1 and TRBJ1-1; 7 bases map to TRBD1. Germline values: CDR1 DFQATT, CDR2 SNEGSKA (reference sequence). The CDR3 is 15 amino acids. J lost 1 base, V lost 0 bases, and 5 bases had no gene match. CDR3 nucleotides: TGCAGTGCTAGAGATAAGGGGGCTGGGAACACTGAAGCTTTCTTT. Protein product: CSARDKGAGNTEAFF.

This clonotype was recorded at least ten times. Here the CDR3 reads CASSLGGTASYF. In nucleotides, the CDR3 is TGTGCCAGCAGCTTAGGAGGGACAGCATCGTACTTC. The chain links TRBV7-2 to TRBJ2-7; the match to TRBD1 covers 7 bases. From germline, CDR1 is SGHTA and CDR2 FQGNSA. J lost 12 bases, V lost 1 base, and 6 bases had no gene match. This CDR3 region has 12 residues. Together with reference TRBV7-2 and TRBJ2-7, the CDR3 gives the full variable domain: GAGVSQSPSNKVTEKGKDVELRCDPISGHTALYWYRQSLGQGLEFLIYFQGNSAPDKSGLPSDRFSAERTGGSVSTLTIQRTQQEDSAVYLCASSLGGTASYFGPGTRLTVT.

A few counts support this clonotype. The chain couples TRBV7-2 to TRBJ2-3, with TRBD2 as a possible D gene (5 bases). This CDR3 has 16 amino acids. The V and J ends lost 5 bases and 2 bases respectively, with 17 bases between them. From germline, CDR1 is SGHTA and CDR2 FQGNSA. This chain's CDR3 is CASSPLVGAHTDTQYF. In DNA form, the CDR3 reads TGTGCCAGCAGCCCTTTGGTGGGAGCGCACACAGATACGCAGTATTTT.

The V gene is TRBV7-3, the J gene TRBJ1-1; TRBD1 matches 8 bases. V was pared by 5 bases and J by 3 bases, with 8 bases of the junction left unmatched. In germline, CDR1 is SGHTA, CDR2 FQGTGA. This CDR3 spans 15 amino acids. The CDR3 bases are TGTGCCAGCAGCCTCCGGACAGGGAGGGACACTGAAGCTTTCTTT. Its translation: CASSLRTGRDTEAFF.

This clonotype has more than one count but fewer than ten. V and J are TRBV27 and TRBJ2-6, with TRBD1 matching 8 bases. CDR1 and CDR2 from the germline V gene are MNHEY and SMNVEV (reference sequence). V shed 4 bases, J shed 2 bases, and the junction held 7 bases outside the gene matches. The CDR3 extends over 17 amino acids. For the CDR3, the DNA is TGTGCCAGCAGTTCGACAGGGGTTCAGGCTGGGGCCAACGTCCTGACTTTC. Amino acid sequence: CASSSTGVQAGANVLTF.

The chain has TRBV5-4 and TRBJ2-1, with D uncertain. This CDR3 comprises 13 residues. The germline V gene has CDR1 SGHNT and CDR2 YYREEE (reference sequence). Trimming took 1 base from V and 6 from J, leaving 8 bases between them. CDR3 sequence reads: CASSLMGSNEQFF. The DNA of the CDR3 is TGTGCCAGCAGCTTGATGGGGTCCAATGAGCAGTTCTTC.

J is TRBJ2-2 and V is TRBV4-1; D uncertain. Trimming took 0 bases from V and 1 from J, leaving 6 bases between them. The CDR3 consists of 15 residues. In germline, CDR1 is MGHRA, CDR2 YSYEKL. The chain's CDR3 is CASSQDLENTGELFF. CDR3 coding DNA: TGCGCCAGCAGCCAAGATTTAGAGAACACCGGGGAGCTGTTTTTT.

The chain combines TRBV9 with TRBJ2-1; D could derive from TRBD1 or TRBD2 (5 bases each). The CDR3 is 15 residues long. The V end was cut by 0 bases, the J end by 12 bases, with 19 bases between. The germline V gene has CDR1 SGDLS and CDR2 YYNGEE. CDR3 in DNA: TGTGCCAGCAGCGTAGAGGCTGGGACCCAAGTAGGGCAGTTCTTC. This sequence encodes CASSVEAGTQVGQFF.

The chain combines TRBV9 with TRBJ2-1; 7 bases map to TRBD1. Germline lookup yields CDR1 SGDLS and CDR2 YYNGEE. The CDR3 extends over 15 amino acids. V was clipped by 0 bases and J by 2 bases; unmatched bases: 2. The CDR3 bases are TGTGCCAGCAGCGTAGTAGGGGGCCCCTACAATGAGCAGTTCTTC. Translation: CASSVVGGPYNEQFF.

A word on this clonotype: The junction differs from germline at one of its ends, possibly a read error. The V gene is TRBV20-1, the J gene TRBJ2-2; D is possibly TRBD2 (5 bases). CDR3 length: 14 amino acids. Germline V gene lookup returns CDR1 DFQATT and CDR2 SNEGSKA (reference sequence). The CDR3 DNA reads as TGCAGTGCTAGATCGGCCAAGAACACCGGGGAGTTGTTTTTT. Its protein product is CSARSAKNTGELFF.

The V call is TRBV29-1, the J call TRBJ2-5; TRBD1 might be the D (6 bases). The CDR3 has 14 residues. With 1 base removed from V and 5 bases from J, the gap between germline ends came to 14 bases. The germline V gene encodes CDR1 SQVTM and CDR2 ANQGSEA. The CDR3 DNA reads as TGCAGCGTTGAAGGGGGCACAGGGCTCGAGACCCAGTACTTC. Amino acids: CSVEGGTGLETQYF.

The genes are TRBV7-2 and TRBJ2-7; perhaps TRBD2 as D (5 bases). This CDR3 region has 15 residues. Trimming pared 5 bases from V and 2 bases from J, leaving 16 bases between. Germline V CDR1 and CDR2: SGHTA, FQGNSA. The CDR3 region is CASSPGGSKAYEQYF. In DNA form, the CDR3 reads TGTGCCAGCAGCCCCGGCGGGTCAAAAGCCTACGAGCAGTACTTC.

This clonotype was detected a few times. This chain uses TRBV10-3 with TRBJ2-7; a weak D match, TRBD1 (7 bases). CDR3 length equals 14 residues. Germline assignment: CDR1 ENHRY and CDR2 SYGVKD. V lost 10 bases and J 4 bases, leaving 20 bases between the germline ends. The CDR3 DNA reads TGTGCCACCCGAAAACCAGGGGGGAGTTACGAGCAGTACTTC. Residues: CATRKPGGSYEQYF.

The genes are TRBV20-1 and TRBJ2-5; TRBD2 agrees at 11 bases. The CDR3 runs to 13 residues. Germline V gene sequence: CDR1 DFQATT, CDR2 SNEGSKA (reference sequence). The V segment lost 1 base and the J segment 8 bases; nucleotides outside the gene matches: 3. The DNA for the CDR3 is TGCAGTGCTAGAGCTAGCGGGAGGCCTACCCAGTACTTC. Protein sequence: CSARASGRPTQYF.

The genes are TRBV12-3 or TRBV12-4 and TRBJ2-5, with D unresolved. The V end lost 5 bases, the J end lost 1 base, and 17 bases lay between the germline ends. There are 16 residues in the CDR3. CDR3 sequence reads: CASSNVGGPPQETQYF. As DNA, the CDR3 is TGTGCCAGCAGTAACGTGGGCGGCCCGCCCCAAGAGACCCAGTACTTC.

This clonotype was detected a few times. This chain connects TRBV27 to TRBJ2-1, with D maybe TRBD2 (6 bases). This CDR3 contains 14 residues. Germline values: CDR1 MNHEY, CDR2 SMNVEV (reference sequence). V lost 3 bases and J 7 bases, leaving 13 bases between the germline ends. This CDR3 is CASSFGGLWNEQFF. CDR3 DNA: TGTGCCAGCAGTTTCGGGGGTCTATGGAATGAGCAGTTCTTC.

Only a few counts were recorded for this clonotype. V is TRBV6-2 or TRBV6-3 and J is TRBJ2-1; TRBD2 agrees at 11 bases. The CDR3 covers 16 residues. The germline CDR1 and CDR2 sequences are MNHEY and SVGEGT. After removal of 2 bases from V and 1 base from J, the junction contained 1 base not matched to a gene. Here the CDR3 reads CASSYVAGGSYNEQFF. The CDR3 region has the DNA TGTGCCAGCAGTTACGTAGCGGGAGGGTCCTACAATGAGCAGTTCTTC.

V usage is TRBV12-3 or TRBV12-4 and J usage is TRBJ1-5; D is unclear. The CDR3 has 13 amino acids. V was trimmed by 1 base and J by 6 bases, leaving 7 bases between them. The CDR3 DNA sequence: TGTGCCAGCAGTTTAGAGGTTTTTCAGCCCCAGCATTTT. Translating it yields CASSLEVFQPQHF.

This clonotype was seen a few times. The V and J genes are TRBV7-2 and TRBJ1-2; D is undetermined. V was trimmed by 5 bases and J by 1 base, leaving 14 bases between them. Looked up from germline, CDR1 is SGHTA and CDR2 is FQGNSA. The CDR3 has 15 amino acids. The CDR3 nucleotides read TGTGCCAGCAGCCCGACGGCGGGGATTAACTATGGCTACACCTTC. Translated: CASSPTAGINYGYTF.

V usage is TRBV5-6 and J usage is TRBJ2-2, with D perhaps given as TRBD1 or TRBD2 (5 bases each). V was trimmed by 4 bases and J by 5 bases, leaving 18 bases between them. Germline CDR1 SGHDT, CDR2 YYEEEE. This CDR3 is built from 16 residues. The CDR3 bases are TGTGCCAGCAGCCCCGAGTTGGGACCCATTACCGGGGAGCTGTTTTTT. Residues: CASSPELGPITGELFF.

The chain has TRBV5-1 and TRBJ2-3; D is possibly TRBD1 (6 bases). There are 15 residues in the CDR3. CDR1 and CDR2 from the germline V gene are SGHRS and YFSETQ. Deletions cut 0 bases from V and 2 bases from J, with 10 bases between. CDR3 bases: TGCGCCAGCAGCTTGGGGACAGACTACACAGATACGCAGTATTTT. It specifies CASSLGTDYTDTQYF.

V gene TRBV11-2 combines with J gene TRBJ1-5; D not resolved. The CDR3 is 13 amino acids. Germline V gives CDR1 SGHAT, CDR2 FQNNGV. V was trimmed by 5 bases and J by 7 bases, leaving 12 bases between them. As DNA, the CDR3 is TGTGCCAGCAGCATAACTAGGTCGCAGCCCCAGCATTTT. Residues: CASSITRSQPQHF.

This clonotype was detected only a few times. J is TRBJ1-4 and V is TRBV5-1; D is perhaps TRBD1 (6 bases). CDR1 and CDR2 from the germline V gene are SGHRS and YFSETQ. V was clipped by 5 bases and J by 2 bases, with 13 bases between them. The CDR3 length is 15 residues. The DNA for the CDR3 is TGCGCCAGCAGACAGCGTCAGGGGACTAATGAAAAACTGTTTTTT. Protein product: CASRQRQGTNEKLFF.

This clonotype has more than one count but fewer than ten. CDR3 protein: CASSYSIPWNTGELFF. The CDR3 region has the DNA TGTGCCAGCAGTTACTCGATCCCTTGGAACACCGGGGAGCTGTTTTTT. The chain carries TRBV6-2 or TRBV6-3 and TRBJ2-2; unclear D gene. The CDR3 spans 16 residues. Deletions cut 0 bases from V and 1 base from J, with 9 bases between. CDR1 is MNHEY and CDR2 is SVGEGT in the germline V gene.